The present T cell receptor beta chain was sequenced within a study of blood T cell repertoires in COVID-19. Study as a whole: Samples came from the United States, Italy and Spain, spanning acute and convalescent COVID-19. The cDNA or gDNA used as material had been derived from T cells, B-cell-depleted T cells, or PBMCs.

CDR1 and CDR2 from the germline V gene are LNHDA and SQIVND (reference sequence). The CDR3 loop spans 16 amino acids. The V gene end was trimmed by 8 bases and the J gene end by 5 bases; junction bases not matched to a gene: 12. In the original processing: For nucleated cells, counts were estimated from reference gene primer amplification. The method was immunoSEQ multiplex PCR; TCRdb's version includes in-frame clones alone and lacks a portion of them. V and J calls and clone size are copied from that table; D and trimming were computed from the DNA. The data contain 250,000 to 300,000 clones, around nine tenths of them singletons.

V is TRBV19 and J is TRBJ2-1, with 10 positions matching TRBD2. The source of this sequence is a woman in her fifties or sixties with COVID-19, enrolled during active disease. Sequencing was carried out using peripheral blood. The CDR3, as DNA: TGTGCCAGTCGCTTAGGCGCTAGCGGGAGTAACAATGAGCAGTTCTTC. This translates into CASRLGASGSNNEQFF.